A single sample is the source of the 8 T cell receptor beta chains below, sequenced in a study of beta chain features in type 1 diabetes. Antigens for these TCRs are unknown. Points from the study as a whole: When Type 1 diabetes patients were examined, their TCRB CDR3s proved moderately but significantly shorter in all four CD4+ subsets.

Every isolated RNA sample was fully reverse transcribed, so sequencing captured expressed TCRB transcripts. Method: immunoSEQ multiplex PCR; TCRdb's copy keeps in-frame clones and lacks some. The sample yields a few hundred thousand clones, 13% seen once. Sequencing input: naive CD4+ T cells from blood. Receptors originate from a woman younger than 30 with type 1 diabetes.

This clone was seen a handful of times. The V gene is TRBV18, the J gene TRBJ2-7; 9 bases line up with TRBD1. The CDR3 is made up of 16 amino acids. In germline, CDR1 is KGHSH, CDR2 LQKENI. The ends lost 2 bases at V and 4 bases at J; junction bases unmatched: 9. The CDR3 loop is CASSPTLGQGGYEQYF. The DNA of the CDR3 is TGTGCCAGCTCACCAACCTTGGGACAGGGTGGGTACGAGCAGTACTTC.

The genes are TRBV28 and TRBJ2-2; 8 nucleotides agree with TRBD1. Trimming took 10 bases from V and 2 from J; bases not matched to a gene: 6. This CDR3 region has 14 residues. Germline CDR1 is MDHEN and CDR2 is SYDVKM. The CDR3 loop reads CATYRGYNTGELFF. CDR3 in DNA: TGTGCCACCTACAGGGGGTATAACACCGGGGAGCTGTTTTTT.

This clone has more than one count but fewer than ten. The J gene is TRBJ1-2, the V gene TRBV7-8; TRBD1 aligns across 9 bases. The germline V gene has CDR1 SGHVS and CDR2 FQNEAQ. After removal of 4 bases from V and 7 bases from J, the junction contained 7 bases not matched to a gene. The CDR3 length is 14 residues. The CDR3 nucleotides read TGTGCCAGCAGCTGGGACAGGGAGGATGGTGGCTACACCTTC. Its protein is CASSWDREDGGYTF.

This clone was seen more than once but under ten times. The CDR3: CASSAGLGANSGANVLTF. As DNA, the CDR3 is TGTGCCAGCAGCGCGGGACTTGGGGCAAACTCTGGGGCCAACGTCCTGACTTTC. The rearrangement uses TRBV9 and TRBJ2-6; perhaps TRBD2 as D (6 bases). This CDR3 contains 18 residues. V lost 3 bases and J lost 0, with 16 bases in between. Germline V gene lookup returns CDR1 SGDLS and CDR2 YYNGEE.

This clone has more than one count but fewer than ten. The rearrangement links TRBV6-5 to TRBJ1-2; 10 nucleotides line up with TRBD1. The CDR3 is 14 amino acids. Germline CDR1 reads MNHEY; CDR2 reads SVGAGI. CDR3 in DNA: TGTGCAAGTTTGGGGGAGGGACAGGGGAATGGCTACACCTTC. Protein sequence: CASLGEGQGNGYTF.

This clone has a handful of counts. The gene calls are TRBV6-6 and TRBJ2-7; 7 bases agree with TRBD1. The junction had 3 bases not matched to a gene; V was cut back by 5 bases and J by 2 bases. Per the germline V gene, CDR1 is MNHNY and CDR2 is SVGAGI (reference sequence). The CDR3 is 13 amino acids. The CDR3 coding sequence is TGTGCCAGCAGTGGGACAGACACCTACGAGCAGTACGTC. Translated: CASSGTDTYEQYV.

This clone was picked up a small number of times. The chain uses TRBV29-1 and TRBJ1-2; TRBD1 matches 8 bases. The germline V gene has CDR1 SQVTM and CDR2 ANQGSEA. This CDR3 has 12 amino acids. Trimming removed 6 bases from V and 3 bases from J; junction bases left unmatched: 3. This chain's CDR3 is CSVQGADYGYTF. The CDR3 DNA follows: TGCAGCGTCCAGGGGGCAGACTATGGCTACACCTTC. Supplemented by reference TRBV29-1 and TRBJ1-2, the full variable domain reads SAVISQKPSRDICQRGTSLTIQCQVDSQVTMMFWYRQQPGQSLTLIATANQGSEATYESGFVIDKFPISRPNLTFSTLTVSNMSPEDSSIYLCSVQGADYGYTFGSGTRLTVV.

This clone came up once. V gene TRBV4-3 combines with J gene TRBJ1-2; possibly TRBD1 for D (5 bases). The CDR3 is 16 residues long. CDR1 is LGHNA, CDR2 YSLEER, per germline. V lost 0 bases and J lost 2, with 13 bases in between. The CDR3 coding sequence is TGCGCCAGCAGCCAAGATTACAGGAGATACAACTATGGCTACACCTTC. Its translation: CASSQDYRRYNYGYTF.